The 27 T cell receptor beta chains in this list originate from one sample, sequenced in a study of PD-1 blockade in classical Hodgkin lymphoma. After autologous stem cell transplantation all patients relapsed, and prior brentuximab vedotin exposure differed between cohorts. Assay: immunoSEQ multiplex PCR; the TCRdb copy retains only in-frame clones and omits some. This table has around 13,000 clones, over 80% appearing once. Material: peripheral blood mononuclear cells (PBMCs), obtained at baseline. The receptors derive from a human donor with classical Hodgkin lymphoma.

V gene TRBV10-1 combines with J gene TRBJ2-3; weak D call: TRBD2 (6 bases). Germline V gives CDR1 WNHNN, CDR2 SYGVQD (reference sequence). The CDR3 is made up of 14 amino acids. V lost 8 bases, J lost 0 bases, and 12 bases lay in between. The CDR3 loop is CASARESSTDTQYF. The CDR3 nucleotides are TGCGCCAGCGCCCGGGAGAGTAGCACAGATACGCAGTATTTT.

In its sample, this clone was seen a few times. In the same sample, other DNA sequences code for this CDR3. The gene calls are TRBV7-7 and TRBJ1-1; TRBD1 might be the D (6 bases). The CDR3 is made up of 13 amino acids. Looked up from germline, CDR1 is SSHAT and CDR2 is FNYEAQ (reference sequence). Between the trimmed V and J ends, which lost 5 bases and 0 bases, there was a span of 7 bases. DNA of the CDR3: TGTGCCAGCAGCACAGGGCTGAACACTGAAGCTTTCTTT. As protein: CASSTGLNTEAFF.

The chain uses TRBV19 and TRBJ2-5; TRBD1 aligns across 10 bases. Germline CDR1 reads LNHDA; CDR2 reads SQIVND (reference sequence). The CDR3 is 15 amino acids. Trimming took 3 bases from V and 5 from J; bases not matched to a gene: 6. The CDR3 sequence: CASSIGTGVRETQYF. The CDR3, as DNA: TGTGCCAGTAGTATCGGGACAGGGGTGAGGGAGACCCAGTACTTC.

The gene calls are TRBV18 and TRBJ2-7; no reliable D call. Germline-derived CDR1 and CDR2 are KGHSH and LQKENI. The CDR3 consists of 15 residues. V lost 4 bases, J lost 2 bases, and 15 bases lay in between. The CDR3 is CASSLLQVPAYEQYF. The DNA for the CDR3 is TGTGCCAGCTCACTGCTTCAGGTTCCAGCCTACGAGCAGTACTTC.

V gene TRBV5-1 combines with J gene TRBJ1-6, with D uncertain. The CDR3 is 13 residues long. Germline CDR1 reads SGHRS; CDR2 reads YFSETQ. With 5 bases removed from V and 5 bases from J, the gap between germline ends came to 8 bases. The CDR3 bases are TGCGCCAGCAGGGGGATAGATAATTCACCCCTCCACTTT. It yields the protein CASRGIDNSPLHF. Looking up the rest from reference TRBV5-1 and TRBJ1-6 gives the full variable domain: KAGVTQTPRYLIKTRGQQVTLSCSPISGHRSVSWYQQTPGQGLQFLFEYFSETQRNKGNFPGRFSGRQFSNSRSEMNVSTLELGDSALYLCASRGIDNSPLHFGNGTRLTVT.

V is TRBV29-1 and J is TRBJ2-5; TRBD2 is a possible D gene (5 bases). The closer fit of TRBJ2-7 to the DNA end suggests the J call may be wrong. The germline gives CDR1 SQVTM, CDR2 ANQGSEA. The CDR3 runs to 13 residues. CDR3 sequence (DNA): TGCAGCGCGACAACCGGGAAAACCTACGAGCAGTACTTC. Translation gives CSATTGKTYEQYF.

This clone was detected a few times. CDR3 sequence reads: CASSPDRGNTEAFF. Here the CDR3 DNA reads TGTGCCAGTAGTCCCGATCGGGGGAACACTGAAGCTTTCTTT. The chain employs TRBV19 and TRBJ1-1; no definite D call. Germline V CDR1 and CDR2: LNHDA, SQIVND (reference sequence). The CDR3 is 14 amino acids. V was trimmed by 5 bases and J by 1 base, leaving 11 bases between them. Full variable domain (outside the CDR3, taken from reference TRBV19 and TRBJ1-1): DGGITQSPKYLFRKEGQNVTLSCEQNLNHDAMYWYRQDPGQGLRLIYYSQIVNDFQKGDIAEGYSVSREKKESFPLTVTSAQKNPTAFYLCASSPDRGNTEAFFGQGTRLTVV.

As to this clone: A read error may produce the germline difference seen at one junction end. This CDR3 is also generated by other DNA sequences in the sample. The V gene is TRBV29-1, the J gene TRBJ2-1, with TRBD2 identical over 8 bases. Per the germline V gene, CDR1 is SQVTM and CDR2 is ANQGSEA. The CDR3 runs 16 residues. CDR3 protein: CSVEDPGTSSYNEQFF. The CDR3 DNA reads as TGCAGCGTAGAAGACCCCGGGACTAGCTCCTACAATGAGCAGTTCTTC.

This clone showed up just once. V usage is TRBV4-1 and J usage is TRBJ1-2; 7 bases align to TRBD1. The J segment lost 5 bases and the V segment lost 1 base, leaving 10 bases of the junction unmatched. Germline assignment: CDR1 MGHRA and CDR2 YSYEKL. The CDR3 contains 16 residues. For the CDR3, the DNA is TGCGCCAGCAGCCAAGGGACTAGGGGGCGAGAGTATGGCTACACCTTC. This sequence encodes CASSQGTRGREYGYTF.

The chain combines TRBV6-1 with TRBJ1-5; D may be TRBD1 (5 bases). Trimming shortened V by 2 bases and J by 7 bases, and 18 bases separated the two germline ends. CDR1 is MNHNS, CDR2 SASEGT, per germline. The CDR3 extends over 16 amino acids. The CDR3 region is CASSEQPGRGEQPQHF. CDR3 in DNA: TGTGCCAGCAGTGAACAGCCAGGGAGAGGGGAACAGCCCCAGCATTTT.

CDR3 DNA sequence: TGTGCCAGCAGCTTAGAGACACCAACTAATGAAAAACTGTTTTTT. This codes for CASSLETPTNEKLFF. This rearrangement joins TRBV7-9 to TRBJ1-4; D not resolved. CDR1 is SEHNR and CDR2 is FQNEAQ in the germline V gene (reference sequence). Deletions cut 1 base from V and 0 bases from J, with 6 bases between. This CDR3 is 15 amino acids long.

The gene calls are TRBV7-9 and TRBJ2-2, with D unclear. The length of the CDR3 is 15 residues. Per the germline V gene, CDR1 is SEHNR and CDR2 is FQNEAQ (reference sequence). Deletions cut 1 base from V and 2 bases from J, with 8 bases between. DNA for the CDR3: TGTGCCAGCAGCTTAGGACGCGTCAACACCGGGGAGCTGTTTTTT. Translation: CASSLGRVNTGELFF.

A single count supports this clone. The V and J genes are TRBV6-5 and TRBJ2-7; either TRBD1 or TRBD2 may supply D (6 bases each). V lost 6 bases and J 3 bases, leaving 12 bases between the germline ends. The V gene's germline CDR1 is MNHEY and CDR2 SVGAGI. The CDR3 has 13 residues. Written as DNA, the CDR3 is TGTGCCAGCAGGGGTGGGGGGCGCTACGAGCAGTACTTC. Translation: CASRGGGRYEQYF.

This chain links TRBV12-5 with TRBJ2-5, with a possible D match to TRBD1 (6 bases). The germline V gene encodes CDR1 LGHNT and CDR2 FRNRAP. The CDR3 loop spans 12 amino acids. V was shortened by 8 bases and J by 5 bases, with 12 bases between the two germline ends. DNA for the CDR3: TGTGCTAGTAATGGGGGCGGGGAGACCCAGTACTTC. Translation gives CASNGGGETQYF.

The V call is TRBV4-2, the J call TRBJ1-5; TRBD1 might be the D (6 bases). This CDR3 has 15 amino acids. CDR1 and CDR2 from the germline V gene are LGHNA and YNFKEQ. The V end was cut by 0 bases, the J end by 6 bases, with 12 bases between. The CDR3 DNA reads TGTGCCAGCAGCCAAGATGAAGGGGGGGGTCAGCCCCAGCATTTT. This encodes CASSQDEGGGQPQHF.

The genes are TRBV6-4 and TRBJ2-2, with TRBD2 matching over 9 bases. CDR3 length: 15 residues. V gave up 5 bases and J gave up 5 bases; unmatched junction bases: 6. Germline CDR1 MRHNA, CDR2 SNTAGT. The CDR3 reads CASSPTSGLTGELFF. CDR3 in DNA: TGTGCCAGCAGTCCGACTAGCGGCTTAACCGGGGAGCTGTTTTTT.

Turning to this clone: Other DNA sequences in this sample translate to the same CDR3. The chain couples TRBV5-1 to TRBJ2-1; 11 bases fit TRBD1. CDR1 and CDR2 from the germline V gene are SGHRS and YFSETQ. The trim removed 3 bases at V and 2 bases at J, leaving 1 base unmatched. The CDR3 spans 15 residues. This CDR3 reads CASSSGQGAYNEQFF. In nucleotides, the CDR3 is TGCGCCAGCAGCTCGGGACAGGGGGCCTACAATGAGCAGTTCTTC.

The chain is built from TRBV25-1 and TRBJ1-6, with 9 positions matching TRBD1. The germline gives CDR1 MGHDK, CDR2 SYGVNS. CDR3 size: 15 residues. After removal of 1 base from V and 10 bases from J, the junction contained 5 bases not matched to a gene. In DNA form, the CDR3 reads TGTGCCAGCAGTGAATGGGGACAGGGACGATCACCCCTCCACTTT. Translated: CASSEWGQGRSPLHF.

The V call is TRBV5-5, the J call TRBJ2-7; D is undetermined. From germline, CDR1 is SGHKS and CDR2 YYEKEE (reference sequence). The CDR3 runs to 12 residues. The V gene lost 2 bases and the J gene lost 4 bases, with 7 bases spanning the gap. CDR3 protein: CASSFLGYEQYV. CDR3 nucleotide sequence: TGTGCCAGCAGCTTTTTAGGGTACGAGCAGTACGTC.

V usage is TRBV19 and J usage is TRBJ2-2, with 11 bases identical to TRBD2. The V and J ends lost 5 bases and 1 base, in that order; junction bases with no gene match: 3. CDR3 length: 16 amino acids. Germline V gene lookup returns CDR1 LNHDA and CDR2 SQIVND (reference sequence). The CDR3 nucleotides are TGTGCCAGTAGTCCGCTAGCGGGAGGGAACACCGGGGAGCTGTTTTTT. It specifies CASSPLAGGNTGELFF.

The rearrangement links TRBV5-6 to TRBJ2-3; D is perhaps TRBD2 (5 bases). The CDR3 extends over 13 amino acids. The germline gives CDR1 SGHDT, CDR2 YYEEEE. Deletions cut 1 base from V and 4 bases from J, with 7 bases between. CDR3 in amino acids: CASSLRRSDTQYF. The CDR3 DNA is TGTGCCAGCAGCTTGCGGAGGTCAGATACGCAGTATTTT.

This chain joins TRBV13 and TRBJ2-1, with D tentatively TRBD2 (5 bases). The CDR3 is made up of 15 amino acids. Germline-derived CDR1 and CDR2 are PRHDT and FYEKMQ (reference sequence). V was cut by 2 bases and J by 6 bases, with 14 bases left in between. For the CDR3, the DNA is TGTGCCAGCAGCTTAATTTTTCGGGAACGCAATGAGCAGTTCTTC. Translating it yields CASSLIFRERNEQFF.

The V call is TRBV5-1, the J call TRBJ1-2, with 10 bases lining up with TRBD1. The CDR3 is 16 amino acids. The junction had 9 bases not matched to a gene; V was cut back by 0 bases and J by 7 bases. Germline CDR1 and CDR2: SGHRS and YFSETQ. The CDR3 DNA reads as TGCGCCAGCAGCTTGGTTTGGGACAGGGGCTGGGTTGGCTACACCTTC. It codes for CASSLVWDRGWVGYTF.

This chain joins TRBV7-2 and TRBJ2-1; 9 bases align to TRBD1. The ends lost 1 base at V and 6 bases at J; junction bases unmatched: 4. The CDR3 consists of 15 residues. Germline-derived CDR1 and CDR2 are SGHTA and FQGNSA. The CDR3 protein is CASSLGRTGVNEQFF. The CDR3 coding sequence is TGTGCCAGCAGCTTAGGACGGACAGGGGTCAATGAGCAGTTCTTC.

CDR3 loop: CASSFGSGRTDTQYF. In nucleotides, the CDR3 is TGTGCCAGCAGTTTTGGTTCGGGGAGAACAGATACGCAGTATTTT. J is TRBJ2-3 and V is TRBV28, with D perhaps matching TRBD2 (5 bases). This CDR3 comprises 15 residues. V gave up 3 bases and J gave up 3 bases, with 13 bases separating them. Germline V gene data show CDR1 as MDHEN and CDR2 as SYDVKM. Full variable domain (outside the CDR3, taken from reference TRBV28 and TRBJ2-3): DVKVTQSSRYLVKRTGEKVFLECVQDMDHENMFWYRQDPGLGLRLIYFSYDVKMKEKGDIPEGYSVSREKKERFSLILESASTNQTSMYLCASSFGSGRTDTQYFGPGTRLTVL.

The CDR3 DNA reads as TGTGCCAGCAGTGATTTAGCGGGGGGGCCACGGAATGAGCAGTTCTTC. This gives the protein CASSDLAGGPRNEQFF. This chain joins TRBV6-1 and TRBJ2-1; TRBD2 matches at 11 bases. The CDR3 has 16 residues. Germline loops: CDR1 MNHNS, CDR2 SASEGT. V was clipped by 3 bases and J by 7 bases; unmatched bases: 8.

V usage is TRBV7-9 and J usage is TRBJ2-1, with TRBD2 as a possible D gene (6 bases). The CDR3 is 19 residues long. Trimming removed 3 bases at V and 1 base at J, with 22 bases between. The germline CDR1 and CDR2 sequences are SEHNR and FQNEAQ (reference sequence). The CDR3 protein is CASSFLAGLILNSYNEQFF. CDR3 bases: TGTGCCAGCAGCTTTCTTGCGGGGCTTATACTCAATTCCTACAATGAGCAGTTCTTC.